A selection of T cell receptor beta chains follows, all from one sample in a study of cytomegalovirus exposure and HLA in healthy donors. Clones were sequenced by immunoSEQ multiplex PCR, and TCRdb holds only the in-frame ones, with some missing. The data show roughly 100,000 clones, 75% seen once. The specimen was PBMCs. The receptors were sampled from a middle-aged man in good health and CMV-seronegative. Both conserved end residues are part of each CDR3. D genes are given only for firm matches. Part of the rows lack a size; the others show once, few, many or a class for expanded clones.

v_gene	abundance	j_gene	d_gene	CDR3nt	CDR3aa
TRBV5-1	once	TRBJ1-6	TRBD1	TGCGCCAGCAGCTTGTTCGTGGACAGGGGCAATTCACCCCTCCACTTT	CASSLFVDRGNSPLHF
TRBV19	few	TRBJ1-2	.	TGTGCCAGTAGTATTGGAGCAGACGCCTATGGCTACACCTTC	CASSIGADAYGYTF
TRBV18	few	TRBJ2-2	.	TGTGCCAGCTCACCACGACAGACGAACACCGGGGAGCTGTTTTTT	CASSPRQTNTGELFF
TRBV2	.	TRBJ2-4	.	TGTGCCAGCAGTGATTCGAGGCGCATCAAAAACATTCAGTACTTC	CASSDSRRIKNIQYF
TRBV18	.	TRBJ2-7	TRBD1	TGTGCCAGCTCACCACGGACAGGGGGCGCGGGGGAGCAGTACTTC	CASSPRTGGAGEQYF
TRBV7-9	.	TRBJ2-3	TRBD2	TGTGCTAGCAGCCCAAAAAGCGGGGGGGAACACCTCACAGATACGCAGTATTTT	CASSPKSGGEHLTDTQYF
TRBV2	few	TRBJ1-4	TRBD1	TGTGCCAGCACCGTCATACGAGGGACAGGGGCAACTAATGAAAAACTGTTTTTT	CASTVIRGTGATNEKLFF
TRBV6-1	.	TRBJ2-7	.	TGTGCCAGCAGACAGGACCCTCGGGTACGGGAGCAGTACTTC	CASRQDPRVREQYF
TRBV6-5	.	TRBJ2-3	.	TGTGCCAGCAGTTATGGGGGGACCGCTAGCACAGATACGCAGTATTTT	CASSYGGTASTDTQYF
TRBV6-6	.	TRBJ1-5	.	TGTGCCAGTCGGAGGAGCAATCAGCCCCAGCATTTT	CASRRSNQPQHF
TRBV15	.	TRBJ2-3	.	TGTGCCACCAGCAGAGGGGGGCCCAAGCACGGCCGGGATACGCAGTATTTT	CATSRGGPKHGRDTQYF
TRBV6-5	.	TRBJ1-5	TRBD1	TGTGCCAGCAGTACGAGACAGGGGGCTTATCAGCCCCAGCATTTT	CASSTRQGAYQPQHF
TRBV5-1	few	TRBJ1-1	TRBD1	TGCGCCAGCAGCTTGTCCCACAGGGGACCGGGTCGTACTGAAGCTTTCTTT	CASSLSHRGPGRTEAFF
TRBV6-5	few	TRBJ1-6	.	TGTGCCAGCAGTTACTCAGGGACTTCAAATTCACCCCTCCACTTT	CASSYSGTSNSPLHF
TRBV5-6	.	TRBJ2-3	TRBD1	TGTGCCAGCAGCTTGGTGGGACAGGGGGCCACAGATACGCAGTATTTT	CASSLVGQGATDTQYF
TRBV7-9	.	TRBJ1-5	.	TGTGCCAGCAGCTTAGCCCCCGACAGAAATCAGCCCCAGCATTTT	CASSLAPDRNQPQHF
TRBV7-9	.	TRBJ2-1	TRBD1	TGTGCCACGGTCCAGGGACAGGGGAACCATGAGCAGTTCTTC	CATVQGQGNHEQFF
TRBV27	.	TRBJ1-6	TRBD1	TGTGCCAGCAGTTTATGGGGACAGGATAATTCACCCCTCCACTTT	CASSLWGQDNSPLHF